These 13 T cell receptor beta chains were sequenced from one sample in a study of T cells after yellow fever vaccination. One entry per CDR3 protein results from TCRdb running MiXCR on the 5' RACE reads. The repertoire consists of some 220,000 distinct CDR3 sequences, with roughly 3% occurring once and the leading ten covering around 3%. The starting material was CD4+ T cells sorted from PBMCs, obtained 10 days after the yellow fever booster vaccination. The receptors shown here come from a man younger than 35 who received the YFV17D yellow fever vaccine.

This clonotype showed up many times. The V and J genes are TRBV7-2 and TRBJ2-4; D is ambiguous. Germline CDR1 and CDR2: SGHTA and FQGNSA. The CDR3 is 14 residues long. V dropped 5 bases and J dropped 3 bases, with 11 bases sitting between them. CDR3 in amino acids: CASSQEISKNIQYF. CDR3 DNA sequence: TGTGCCAGCAGCCAAGAAATCAGCAAAAACATTCAGTACTTC.

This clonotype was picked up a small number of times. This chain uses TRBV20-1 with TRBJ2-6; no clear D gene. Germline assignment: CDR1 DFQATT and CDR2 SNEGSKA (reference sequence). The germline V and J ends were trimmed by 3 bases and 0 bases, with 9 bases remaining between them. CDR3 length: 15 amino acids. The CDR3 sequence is CSARSGSSGANVLTF. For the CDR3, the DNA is TGCAGTGCTAGGTCTGGCAGCTCTGGGGCCAACGTCCTGACTTTC.

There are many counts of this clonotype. CDR3 sequence (DNA): TGTGCCAGCAGCTTAAAAGGGAGAGAGACCCAGTACTTC. Protein: CASSLKGRETQYF. V is TRBV7-3 and J is TRBJ2-5, with D maybe TRBD2 (5 bases). Trimming pared 1 base from V and 4 bases from J, leaving 7 bases between. This CDR3 is 13 amino acids long. CDR1 is SGHTA and CDR2 is FQGTGA in the germline V gene.

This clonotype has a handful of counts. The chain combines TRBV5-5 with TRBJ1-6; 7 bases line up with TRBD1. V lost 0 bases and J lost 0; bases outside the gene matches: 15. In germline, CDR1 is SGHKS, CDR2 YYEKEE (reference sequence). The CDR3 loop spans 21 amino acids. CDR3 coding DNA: TGTGCCAGCAGCTTGGAACAGCTTGCCAGGGGGACCGGCTCCTATAATTCACCCCTCCACTTT. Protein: CASSLEQLARGTGSYNSPLHF.

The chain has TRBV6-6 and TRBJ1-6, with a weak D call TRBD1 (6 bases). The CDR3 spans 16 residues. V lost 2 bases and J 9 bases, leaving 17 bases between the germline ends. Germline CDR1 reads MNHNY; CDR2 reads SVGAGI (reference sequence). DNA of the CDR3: TGTGCCAGCAGTTACACAAACAACAGGGTCGGTTCACCCCTCCACTTT. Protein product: CASSYTNNRVGSPLHF.

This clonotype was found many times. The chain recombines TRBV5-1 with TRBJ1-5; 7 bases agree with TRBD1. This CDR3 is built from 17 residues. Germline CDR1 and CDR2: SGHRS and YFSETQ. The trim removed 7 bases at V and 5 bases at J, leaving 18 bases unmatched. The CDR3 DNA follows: TGCGCCAGCGGGGGGGATGGGGGACAGCTATCCCATCAGCCCCAGCATTTT. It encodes CASGGDGGQLSHQPQHF.

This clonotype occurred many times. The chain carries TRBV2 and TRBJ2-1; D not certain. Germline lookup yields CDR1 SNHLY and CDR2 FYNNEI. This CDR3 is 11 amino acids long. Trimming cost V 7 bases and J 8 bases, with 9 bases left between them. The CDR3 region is CASTQLDEQFF. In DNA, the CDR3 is TGTGCCAGCACCCAGCTCGATGAGCAGTTCTTC.

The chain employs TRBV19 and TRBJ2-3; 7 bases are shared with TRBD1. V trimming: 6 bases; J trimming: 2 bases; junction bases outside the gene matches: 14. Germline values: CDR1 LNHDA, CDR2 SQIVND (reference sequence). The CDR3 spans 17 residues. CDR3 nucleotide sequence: TGTGCCAGTAGAGGACAGGCTTTGGAGATTAACACAGATACGCAGTATTTT. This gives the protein CASRGQALEINTDTQYF.

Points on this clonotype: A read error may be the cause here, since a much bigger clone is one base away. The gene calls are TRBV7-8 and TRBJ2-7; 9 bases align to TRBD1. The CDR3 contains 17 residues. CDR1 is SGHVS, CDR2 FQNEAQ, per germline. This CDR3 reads CASSLAGGTGRSSEQYV. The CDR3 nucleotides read TGTGCCAGCAGCTTAGCGGGGGGGACAGGGCGCTCCTCCGAGCAGTACGTC.

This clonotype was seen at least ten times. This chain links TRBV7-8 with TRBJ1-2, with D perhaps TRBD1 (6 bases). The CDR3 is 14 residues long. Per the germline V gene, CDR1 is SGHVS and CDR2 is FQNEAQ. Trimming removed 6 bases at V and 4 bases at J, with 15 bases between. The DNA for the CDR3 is TGTGCCAGCAGACTCACTCAGGGGAGCTATGGCTACACCTTC. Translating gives CASRLTQGSYGYTF.

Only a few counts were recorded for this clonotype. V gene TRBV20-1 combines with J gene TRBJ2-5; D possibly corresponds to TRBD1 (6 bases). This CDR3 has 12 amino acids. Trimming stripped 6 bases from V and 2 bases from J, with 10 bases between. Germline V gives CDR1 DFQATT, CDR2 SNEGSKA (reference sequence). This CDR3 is CSATGLQETQYF. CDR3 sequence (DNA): TGCAGTGCCACAGGGCTTCAAGAGACCCAGTACTTC.

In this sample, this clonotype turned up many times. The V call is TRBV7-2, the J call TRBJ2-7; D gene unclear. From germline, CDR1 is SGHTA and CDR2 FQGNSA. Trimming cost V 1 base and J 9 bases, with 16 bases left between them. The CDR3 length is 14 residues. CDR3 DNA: TGTGCCAGCAGCTTAGAACAGAAGAGGAATGGGCAGTACTTC. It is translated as CASSLEQKRNGQYF.

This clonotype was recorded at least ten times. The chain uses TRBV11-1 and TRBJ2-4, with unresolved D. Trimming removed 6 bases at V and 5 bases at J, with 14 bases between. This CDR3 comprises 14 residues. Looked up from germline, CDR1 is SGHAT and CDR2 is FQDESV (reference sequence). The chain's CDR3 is CASSLRVNQNIQYF. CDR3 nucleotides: TGTGCCAGCAGTCTTCGGGTCAACCAAAACATTCAGTACTTC.